This TCR beta chain was sequenced during a study of T cells in Graves' hyperthyroidism and ophthalmopathy (dated by TCRdb to the late 2010s). A note on the overall study: Peripheral blood was collected at initial diagnosis, before any treatment. For training and testing, the 100 patients in the discovery cohort were randomly divided in a 7:3 ratio. In addition, the study compared T-cell repertoires in thyroid tissue and in blood from roughly 6 Graves' hyperthyroidism patients. According to the paper, TCR Vbeta CDR3 sequencing was carried out on more than 120 peripheral blood samples, which came from fewer than 50 ophthalmopathy, under 80 hyperthyroidism and approximately 17 progressor patients. Once sampling was done, hyperthyroidism patients were given methimazole at a starting dose of 30 mg daily, whereas ophthalmopathy patients were given high-dose intravenous methylprednisolone. TCR V-J signatures able to tell the groups apart were searched for in a discovery cohort of around 95 patients, of whom over 40 had Graves' ophthalmopathy and about 60 had stable Graves' hyperthyroidism. Whether ophthalmopathy could be predicted prospectively was tested in an independent validation cohort made up of under 20 hyperthyroidism patients plus 17 patients who later progressed to ophthalmopathy.

The TCR beta CDR3 regions were amplified from RNA transcripts. The first round of RT-PCR for the TCR CDR3 was performed with the HTBI primer set and the Qiagen OneStep RT-PCR kit. The libraries were constructed in a second round of multiplex PCR and then size-selected and purified. Libraries were sequenced paired-end with 100 bp reads on an Illumina HiSeq2000. In the paper's pipeline: Raw data were processed with SOAPnuke, discarding reads with adapters, uncalled bases, mean Phred below 15, or no exact constant-primer or identifier match. COPE v1.2.5 was used to merge high-quality paired reads, and clonotypes were defined as unique nucleotide sequences. Clonotypes were aligned to IMGT TRBV, TRBD and TRBJ reference segments using MiTCR v1.1. Only V-J combinations with frequency above 0.0001, covering 98% to 99.2% of repertoires, were analysed. A TCS score was defined as the ratio between F50 (clonal expansion) and ExV (chaos), using BLOSUM62-based TCRdist between CDR3 peptides within each V-J. Welch's t-statistics and random forest reduced some 510 V-J features to about 13, which were used in a naive Bayes classifier (R e1071). The raw public reads went through TCRdb reprocessing: fastp at Q25, MiXCR clone calling, in-frame beta chains kept. Entries that share a CDR3 protein sequence are merged under the most common genes and DNA. The V and J calls reflect TCRdb's pipeline rather than the authors' work. For this sample the table gives roughly 650,000 distinct CDR3 sequences, of which 16% were detected only once. The ten largest clones represent less than 3.5% of the sample.

Reading the germline V gene gives CDR1 SGHRS and CDR2 YFSETQ. The CDR3, cysteine through phenylalanine, is 15 amino acids long. The entry retains the CDR3 DNA only, 45 bases that are in frame from base 1. Cut back by 5 bases and 1 base, the V and J ends lie 14 bases apart. Moderately to severely active disease, a Clinical Activity Score of at least 3, a NOSPECS grade of at least 4, and a duration under 3 months were present in ophthalmopathy patients. Any patient with an uncontrolled infection, another autoimmune disease, pregnancy or lactation was excluded. Clinical symptoms, serum thyroxine and TRAb, thyroid ultrasound, and orbital computed tomography formed the basis for the diagnoses. PBMCs were isolated from roughly 10 ml of fresh peripheral blood by Ficoll-Paque density gradient centrifugation. Trizol reagent was used to extract total RNA, and RNA quality was then checked on an Agilent 2100 Bioanalyzer.

What the study reported, not specific to this receptor: In cross-validation, a model built on a 13 V-J signature told ophthalmopathy apart from stable hyperthyroidism with less than 90% sensitivity and roughly 83% specificity, and in testing the same model reached 80%/75%. No statistical method was used to fix the sample size in advance, and group allocation was not hidden from the investigators. In validation, the model predicted progression to ophthalmopathy a median of roughly 6.1 months before onset, with about 64% sensitivity and 72.22% specificity. Most expanded thyroid clonotypes (frequency above 0.001) were also found in blood, which suggests that blood repertoires may mirror thyroid immune responses.

The table lists this clonotype with many counts. No antigen is known for it. Base qualities are not provided; no much larger clone lies one nucleotide away. This TCR was recovered from a middle-aged woman with Graves' ophthalmopathy. The rearranged segments are TRBV5-1 and TRBJ2-3; the D region may be TRBD1 or TRBD2, each matching 5 bases equally. The sequencing sample was made of blood. The base sequence is TGCGCCAGCAGTCCCTCAGGGACGGGCACAGATACGCAGTATTTT. Translated, it reads CASSPSGTGTDTQYF.